The subject of this entry is one T cell receptor (beta chain). Its antigen specificity is not known. Per-base quality was not reported, and no clone a single base away is much larger than it. The immunoSEQ Assay was used to sequence TCR beta CDR3 regions from DNA. The study's own analysis went as follows. To compute T cell density, TCR beta template counts were normalized to usable DNA, which was estimated by amplifying housekeeping genes. Using the preseqR package, richness was estimated by extrapolating to 120,000 templates for tissue samples and 400,000 templates for PBMC samples. Clonality was taken to be one minus Pielou's evenness. Differential abundance testing on productive amino-acid clonotypes, with a minimum total count of 5 and an alpha of 0.1, was used to identify tissue-enriched TCRs. Repertoire overlap between compartments was quantified with the Jaccard Index and Morisita Overlap Index. GLIPH grouped TCR beta CDR3s together with public tetramer-defined viral CDR3s, and a viral motif had to include at least three viral sequences and show V-gene enrichment. This immuneACCESS table, as held by TCRdb, lists in-frame sequences with V and J called but not all clones. Of the missing ones, under half trace to an unresolved V gene in checked studies; the others have no known cause. The DNA was the basis for D and trimming; V, J and clone size are from that table. Across this sample there are about 22,000 clones, with approximately 86% seen only once. The ten largest clonotypes hold roughly 22% of the sample.

The entry originates in a study of T cells in localized non-small cell lung cancer (TCRdb year 2020). Looking at the study overall: T cell repertoires of fewer than 250 early-stage NSCLC patients were analyzed, with tumors being compared against uninvolved tumor-adjacent lungs. The cohort comprised around 250 treatment-naïve NSCLC patients with resected, localized lung tumors. NSCLC patients had a mean age of approximately 72 years, and 120 to 150 were male and around 110 female.

At diagnosis, tumor, uninvolved tumor-adjacent lung and peripheral blood were collected and then preserved as a mix of FFPE and fresh-frozen material. Blood samples were analyzed as peripheral blood mononuclear cells for TCR repertoire profiling. Here is what the overall study found, with its caveats: Multi-region tumor sequencing was not performed, so intratumor heterogeneity could not be excluded. Because the study design was exploratory, TCR variables were selected using unadjusted p-values without false-discovery rate correction. A median of roughly 56 of the top 100 tumor clones were detected in paired uninvolved adjacent lung, and some 28 of these tumor clones were also found among the top 100 clones of the paired uninvolved adjacent lung. Higher blood T cell density associated with longer overall survival, while higher adjacent-lung clonality associated with shorter survival. Uninvolved tumor-adjacent lung showed the highest T cell clonality, higher than tumor, which suggests more focused antigenic responses in the uninvolved tumor-adjacent lung.

This receptor was obtained from a man between 40 and 69 years old with stage II squamous cell lung carcinoma. Here the sequenced sample was PBMCs, taken before any cancer treatment.

The DNA is as follows: TGTGCCAGCAGTGCCGAGGACAGGGGCACAGATACGCAGTATTTT. This sequence encodes CASSAEDRGTDTQYF. The V and J segments used are TRBV6-1 and TRBJ2-3; 8 of the junction bases match TRBD1. For this chain, trimming is 4 bases at the V end and 1 base at the J end, and the number of junction bases without a gene match is 4. The CDR3 covers 15 residues, taking in both the cysteine and the phenylalanine. Only the CDR3 part of the read is kept: 45 bases, read in frame from the first base. CDR1 and CDR2, looked up from the germline V gene, are MNHNS and SASEGT.